The entry below describes one T cell receptor beta chain. Its antigen remains unknown. The data derive from a study of blood T cells in healthy people across ages. Notes on the study in general: One million T cells yielded diversity estimates that were considered underestimates.

V was shortened by 8 bases and J by 5 bases, with 10 bases between the two germline ends. The CDR3 loop spans 13 amino acids. Germline CDR1 MDHEN, CDR2 SYDVKM. Caucasian, healthy and from Russia, the donors were aged between about 6 and 90. Combining a sample-barcoded 5' primer with a J-beta primer mix, a second PCR ran for roughly 6 to 12 cycles. Each sample provided no less than 2.5 million CDR3-containing paired-end reads. One entry per CDR3 protein results from TCRdb running MiXCR on the 5' RACE reads. The sample contains approximately 1.5 million distinct CDR3 sequences, about 35% of which appear only once.

The sequenced sample was blood. This sequence joins TRBV28 and TRBJ1-6; D is possibly TRBD1 (5 bases). The source of this sequence is a woman younger than 45 in good health. In DNA form, the CDR3 reads TGTGCCAGCCAAAGGGGAAATAATTCACCCCTCCACTTT. Translating gives CASQRGNNSPLHF.